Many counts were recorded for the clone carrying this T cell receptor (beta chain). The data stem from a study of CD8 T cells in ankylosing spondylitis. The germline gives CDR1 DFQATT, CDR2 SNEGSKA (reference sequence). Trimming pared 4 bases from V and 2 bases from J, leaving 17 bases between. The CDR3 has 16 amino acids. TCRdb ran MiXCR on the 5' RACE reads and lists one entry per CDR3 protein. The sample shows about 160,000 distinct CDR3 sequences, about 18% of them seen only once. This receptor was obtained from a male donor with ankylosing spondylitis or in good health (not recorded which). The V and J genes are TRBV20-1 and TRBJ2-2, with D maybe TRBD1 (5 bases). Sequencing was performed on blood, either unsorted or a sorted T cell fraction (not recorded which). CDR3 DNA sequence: TGCAGTGCTACTCGTACAACAGGCACCAACACCGGGGAGCTGTTTTTT. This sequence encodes CSATRTTGTNTGELFF.